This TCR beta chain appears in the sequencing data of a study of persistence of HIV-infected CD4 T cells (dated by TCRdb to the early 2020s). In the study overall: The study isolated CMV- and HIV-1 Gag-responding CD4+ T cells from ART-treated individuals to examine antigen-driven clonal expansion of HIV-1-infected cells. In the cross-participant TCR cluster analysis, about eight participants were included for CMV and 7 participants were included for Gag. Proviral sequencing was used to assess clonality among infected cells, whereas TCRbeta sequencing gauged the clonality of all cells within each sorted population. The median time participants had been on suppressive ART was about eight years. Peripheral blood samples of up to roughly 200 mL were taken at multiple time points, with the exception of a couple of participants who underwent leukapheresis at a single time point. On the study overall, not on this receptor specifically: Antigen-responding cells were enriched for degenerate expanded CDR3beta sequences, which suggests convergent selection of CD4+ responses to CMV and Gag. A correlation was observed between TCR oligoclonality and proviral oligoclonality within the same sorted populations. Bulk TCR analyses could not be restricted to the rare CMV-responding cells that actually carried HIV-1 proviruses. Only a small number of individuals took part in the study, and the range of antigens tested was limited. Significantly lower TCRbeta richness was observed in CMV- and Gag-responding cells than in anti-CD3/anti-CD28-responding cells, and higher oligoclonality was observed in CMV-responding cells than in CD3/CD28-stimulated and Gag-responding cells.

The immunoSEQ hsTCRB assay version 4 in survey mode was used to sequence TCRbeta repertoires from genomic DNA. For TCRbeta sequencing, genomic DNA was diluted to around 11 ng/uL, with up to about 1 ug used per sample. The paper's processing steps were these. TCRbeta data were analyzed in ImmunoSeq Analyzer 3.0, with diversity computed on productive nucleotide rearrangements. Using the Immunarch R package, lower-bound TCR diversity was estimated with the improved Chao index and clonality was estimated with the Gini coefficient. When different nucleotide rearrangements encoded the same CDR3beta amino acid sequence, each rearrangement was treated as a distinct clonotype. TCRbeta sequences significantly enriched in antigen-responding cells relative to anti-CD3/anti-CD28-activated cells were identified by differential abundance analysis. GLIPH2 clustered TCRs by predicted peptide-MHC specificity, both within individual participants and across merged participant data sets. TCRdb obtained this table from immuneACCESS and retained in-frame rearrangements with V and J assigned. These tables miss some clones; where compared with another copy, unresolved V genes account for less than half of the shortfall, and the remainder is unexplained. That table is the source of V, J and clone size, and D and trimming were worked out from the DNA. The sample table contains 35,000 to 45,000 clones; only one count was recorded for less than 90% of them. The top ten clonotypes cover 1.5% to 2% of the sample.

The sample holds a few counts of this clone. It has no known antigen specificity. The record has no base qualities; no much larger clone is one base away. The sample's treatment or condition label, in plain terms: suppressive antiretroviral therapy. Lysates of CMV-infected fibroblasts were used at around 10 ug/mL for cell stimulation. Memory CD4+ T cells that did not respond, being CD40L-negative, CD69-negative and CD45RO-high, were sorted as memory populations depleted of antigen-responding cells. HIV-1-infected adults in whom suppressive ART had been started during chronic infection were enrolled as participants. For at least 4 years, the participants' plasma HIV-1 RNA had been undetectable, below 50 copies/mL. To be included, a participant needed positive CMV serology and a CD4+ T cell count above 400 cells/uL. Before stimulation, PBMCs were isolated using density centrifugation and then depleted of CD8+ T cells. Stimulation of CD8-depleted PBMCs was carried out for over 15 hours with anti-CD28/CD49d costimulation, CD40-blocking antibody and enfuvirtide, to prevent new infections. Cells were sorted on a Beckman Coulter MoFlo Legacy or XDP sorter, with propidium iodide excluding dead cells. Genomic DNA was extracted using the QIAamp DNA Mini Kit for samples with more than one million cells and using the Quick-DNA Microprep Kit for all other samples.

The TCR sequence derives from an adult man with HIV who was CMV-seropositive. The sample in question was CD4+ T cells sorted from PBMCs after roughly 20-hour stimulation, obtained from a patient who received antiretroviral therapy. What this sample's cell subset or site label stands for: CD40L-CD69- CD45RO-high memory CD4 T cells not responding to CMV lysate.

The CDR3 amino acid sequence is: CASSAGVAGGNQPQHF. The DNA is TGTGCCAGCAGTGCGGGGGTGGCAGGAGGCAATCAGCCCCAGCATTTT. Here the chain combines TRBV6-1 and TRBJ1-5, with TRBD1 tentatively as D gene (5 bases match). Measured from the cysteine to the phenylalanine, the CDR3 is 16 residues long. CDR3 DNA only is kept here, 48 bases in frame from base 1. A distance of 15 bases separates the germline ends of V and J, which lose 4 bases and 2 bases respectively. As encoded in the germline V gene, CDR1 is MNHNS while CDR2 is SASEGT.